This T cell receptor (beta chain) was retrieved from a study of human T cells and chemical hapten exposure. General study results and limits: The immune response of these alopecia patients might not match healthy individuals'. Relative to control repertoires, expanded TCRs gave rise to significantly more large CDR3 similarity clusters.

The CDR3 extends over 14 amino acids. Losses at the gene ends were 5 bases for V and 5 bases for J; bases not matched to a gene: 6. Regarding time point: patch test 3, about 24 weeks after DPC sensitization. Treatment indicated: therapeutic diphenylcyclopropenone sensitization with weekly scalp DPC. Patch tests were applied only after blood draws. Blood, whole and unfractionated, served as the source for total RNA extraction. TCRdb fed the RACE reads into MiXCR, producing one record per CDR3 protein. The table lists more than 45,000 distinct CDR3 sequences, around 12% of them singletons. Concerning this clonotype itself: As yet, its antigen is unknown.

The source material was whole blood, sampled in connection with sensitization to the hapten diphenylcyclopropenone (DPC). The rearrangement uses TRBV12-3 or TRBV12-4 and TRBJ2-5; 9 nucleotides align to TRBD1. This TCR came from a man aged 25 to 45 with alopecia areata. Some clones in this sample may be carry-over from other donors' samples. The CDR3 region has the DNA TGTGCCAGCAGTGCAACAGGGGGCAGTGAGACCCAGTACTTC. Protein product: CASSATGGSETQYF.